This T cell receptor beta chain was observed in a study of metastatic and nonmetastatic thyroid tumors. Study-level information: The study looked at repertoires side by side in blood and in tumor or nodule tissue from malignant and benign thyroid patients. General study findings and limits: Malignant tumors reportedly showed significantly higher TCR beta diversity than benign nodules in both blood and tumor.

The CDR3 covers 15 residues. J was trimmed by 8 bases and V by 4 bases; bases with no gene match: 8. In germline, CDR1 is MNHNS, CDR2 SASEGT. Every patient was untreated before thyroid surgery. This clone has a count of ten or more. The antigen is undetermined. Original analysis: Differences in CDR3 between clinicopathological groups were drawn on to build a classifier intended to discriminate distant-metastatic papillary thyroid cancer patients. With MiXCR, TCRdb reprocessed the PCR reads. These V and J calls rely on TCRdb rather than the paper's analysis. Of about 32,000 clones listed, approximately 20% are singletons.

The sequencing sample was made of blood. This clonotype was sampled from a female donor with papillary thyroid cancer or a benign thyroid nodule (not recorded which). Some clones in this sample may be carry-over from other donors' samples. The rearrangement uses TRBV6-1 and TRBJ2-1; 10 nucleotides match TRBD2. The CDR3 DNA reads TGTGCCAGCAGTGTATCAGCGGGGGGGGTAGATGAGCAGTTCTTC. Its translation: CASSVSAGGVDEQFF.